This T cell receptor beta chain originates from a study of CD8+CD57+ T cells in acquired aplastic anemia. General study results and limits: Patients and controls had in common 25 to 30 CD8+ CDR3 sequences.

The length of the CDR3 is 14 residues. Germline V gene lookup returns CDR1 SGHRS and CDR2 YFSETQ. The ends were cut back, 4 bases at V and 5 bases at J, with 12 bases in the middle. Patients chosen for sequencing had shown CD8+CD57+ cell expansion by flow cytometry. Blood sampling was performed on the patients, and none of them had received therapy by then. This clonotype was counted ten times or more. No antigen is known for it. Researchers used genomic DNA as the template to profile TCR beta VDJ and CDR3. TCRdb itself ran the reads through MiXCR, one entry per CDR3 protein. The table shows 95,000 to 150,000 distinct CDR3 sequences, with over 30% occurring only once.

Sequenced sample: sorted CD4+, CD8+, or CD8+CD57+ T cells (not recorded which) from PBMCs. The sequence derives from a human donor with aplastic anemia. The chain links TRBV5-1 to TRBJ1-4, with D hard to call. CDR3 amino acids: CASSPLNANEKLFF. CDR3 DNA sequence: TGCGCCAGCAGCCCTCTGAACGCGAATGAAAAACTGTTTTTT.